What follows are 15 T cell receptor beta chains derived from one specimen sequenced in a study of cytomegalovirus exposure and HLA in healthy donors. The PCR employed 60 Vbeta primers together with 13 Jbeta primers. TCRdb's table, derived via immunoSEQ multiplex PCR, lists solely in-frame clones and lacks some. Of about 73,000 clones in the sample, 65% to 80% were seen once. The sequencing input was PBMCs. These receptors were collected from a man between 65 and 85 years old in good health and CMV-seronegative.

This clone has just one count. V gene TRBV9 combines with J gene TRBJ2-2; perhaps TRBD2 as D (6 bases). The CDR3 contains 17 residues. Germline CDR1 reads SGDLS; CDR2 reads YYNGEE. V dropped 0 bases and J dropped 4 bases, with 16 bases sitting between them. CDR3 residues: CASSVVSGSVFTGELFF. The CDR3 region has the DNA TGTGCCAGCAGCGTAGTAAGCGGGTCAGTTTTCACCGGGGAGCTGTTTTTT.

CDR3 in amino acids: CASSTTGGGQPQHF. The CDR3 DNA reads TGTGCCAGTAGCACTACAGGGGGCGGTCAGCCCCAGCATTTT. V is TRBV19 and J is TRBJ1-5; TRBD1 matches at 9 bases. The CDR3 is 14 residues long. J lost 6 bases, V lost 6 bases, and 6 bases had no gene match. Germline V gene data show CDR1 as LNHDA and CDR2 as SQIVND (reference sequence).

The V gene is TRBV19, the J gene TRBJ2-7; the match to TRBD2 covers 11 bases. Trimming took 3 bases from V and 0 from J; bases not matched to a gene: 7. This CDR3 region has 17 residues. The germline V gene has CDR1 LNHDA and CDR2 SQIVND (reference sequence). CDR3 sequence reads: CASSIRGTSGDSYEQYF. The DNA of the CDR3 is TGTGCCAGTAGTATTAGGGGGACTAGCGGAGACTCCTACGAGCAGTACTTC.

This clone came up once. The gene calls are TRBV19 and TRBJ1-1; TRBD1 agrees at 11 bases. The CDR3 contains 16 residues. V dropped 3 bases and J dropped 5; count of bases not matched to a gene: 8. Germline loops: CDR1 LNHDA, CDR2 SQIVND (reference sequence). CDR3 region: CASSILGQGALTEAFF. The CDR3 nucleotides read TGTGCCAGTAGTATCCTCGGACAGGGGGCGCTTACTGAAGCTTTCTTT.

The sample holds a few counts of this clone. The chain uses TRBV5-1 and TRBJ2-4, with D possibly being TRBD1 (6 bases). Deletions cut 1 base from V and 1 base from J, with 6 bases between. The CDR3 extends over 14 amino acids. Germline V gene data show CDR1 as SGHRS and CDR2 as YFSETQ. As DNA, the CDR3 is TGCGCCAGCAGCTTGCAGGGGGCCAAAAACATTCAGTACTTC. This codes for CASSLQGAKNIQYF.

V is TRBV7-2 and J is TRBJ2-4; TRBD2 might be the D (6 bases). The V end lost 1 base, the J end lost 2 bases, and 12 bases lay between the germline ends. This CDR3 contains 16 residues. Germline CDR1 reads SGHTA; CDR2 reads FQGNSA. The CDR3 loop is CASSLGGGLSKNIQYF. The CDR3 region has the DNA TGTGCCAGCAGCTTAGGCGGAGGGCTTTCCAAAAACATTCAGTACTTC. The full variable domain, with the rest looked up from reference TRBV7-2 and TRBJ2-4, is GAGVSQSPSNKVTEKGKDVELRCDPISGHTALYWYRQSLGQGLEFLIYFQGNSAPDKSGLPSDRFSAERTGGSVSTLTIQRTQQEDSAVYLCASSLGGGLSKNIQYFGAGTRLSVL.

This chain links TRBV5-1 with TRBJ1-3, with a tentative D call TRBD1 (5 bases). The CDR3 length is 16 residues. Between the trimmed V and J ends, which lost 1 base and 3 bases, there was a span of 14 bases. Germline values: CDR1 SGHRS, CDR2 YFSETQ. CDR3 sequence (DNA): TGCGCCAGCAGCTTGAATTCGGGGGGTCGTGGAAACACCATATATTTT. This translates into CASSLNSGGRGNTIYF.

The rearrangement uses TRBV6-5 and TRBJ1-5, with TRBD1 matching 7 bases. The V gene's germline CDR1 is MNHEY and CDR2 SVGAGI. The CDR3 is 14 residues long. The J segment lost 2 bases and the V segment lost 2 bases, leaving 0 bases of the junction unmatched. CDR3 residues: CASSYRGRNQPQHF. In DNA form, the CDR3 reads TGTGCCAGCAGTTACAGGGGGCGCAATCAGCCCCAGCATTTT.

This clone was detected a few times. This chain uses TRBV7-8 with TRBJ1-1, with no clear D. This CDR3 has 13 residues. The ends were cut back, 2 bases at V and 1 base at J, with 5 bases in the middle. Germline loops: CDR1 SGHVS, CDR2 FQNEAQ. CDR3 DNA: TGTGCCAGCAGCTTACAGGAGAACACTGAAGCTTTCTTT. It encodes CASSLQENTEAFF. The whole variable domain, remainder taken from reference TRBV7-8 and TRBJ1-1, is GAGVSQSPRYKVAKRGQDVALRCDPISGHVSLFWYQQALGQGPEFLTYFQNEAQLDKSGLPSDRFFAERPEGSVSTLKIQRTQQEDSAVYLCASSLQENTEAFFGQGTRLTVV.

A few counts support this clone. V usage is TRBV30 and J usage is TRBJ1-4, with D maybe TRBD1 (6 bases). The germline CDR1 and CDR2 sequences are GTSNPN and SVGIG (reference sequence). The CDR3 is 13 residues long. V was trimmed by 6 bases and J by 7 bases, leaving 15 bases between them. CDR3 region: CACHGGSGEKLFF. The DNA of the CDR3 is TGTGCCTGTCATGGGGGCTCCGGTGAAAAACTGTTTTTT.

This clone occurred once. The J gene is TRBJ2-2, the V gene TRBV29-1, with D possibly TRBD1 on 8 matching bases. This CDR3 comprises 14 residues. The ends were cut back, 7 bases at V and 3 bases at J, with 15 bases in the middle. CDR1 and CDR2 (germline): SQVTM, ANQGSEA. The CDR3: CSARTGRDTGELFF. As DNA, the CDR3 is TGCAGCGCCCGGACAGGGAGGGACACCGGGGAGCTGTTTTTT.

This chain connects TRBV6-1 to TRBJ2-2, with a possible D match to TRBD2 (5 bases). This CDR3 is built from 13 residues. The V end was cut by 6 bases, the J end by 10 bases, with 15 bases between. The germline V gene has CDR1 MNHNS and CDR2 SASEGT. CDR3 nucleotide sequence: TGTGCCAGCAGGGTTACCGGAGGAAAGGAGCTGTTTTTT. This codes for CASRVTGGKELFF.

Comments on this clone: The junction departs from germline at one end; a sequencing error may be responsible. The rearrangement joins TRBV7-9 to TRBJ1-2; 8 nucleotides line up with TRBD1. CDR1 and CDR2 from the germline V gene are SEHNR and FQNEAQ (reference sequence). There are 16 residues in the CDR3. DNA for the CDR3: TGTTCCAGCAGCTTAACGGGTCGGCAGGGGGCGCGTGGCTACACCTTC. Translated: CSSSLTGRQGARGYTF.

This clone was counted a few times. The chain links TRBV4-3 to TRBJ1-2; D uncertain. CDR3 length: 14 residues. V was trimmed by 0 bases and J by 4 bases, leaving 9 bases between them. Germline V lookup: CDR1 LGHNA, CDR2 YSLEER. The CDR3: CASSQDTSGYGYTF. The CDR3, as DNA: TGCGCCAGCAGCCAAGATACCTCAGGCTATGGCTACACCTTC.

This clone appeared a single time. At one end the junction does not follow the germline gene, possibly because of a read error. The chain carries TRBV7-9 and TRBJ2-2, with 7 positions matching TRBD2. Germline lookup yields CDR1 SEHNR and CDR2 FQNEAQ (reference sequence). The CDR3 covers 14 residues. This CDR3 is CSSSLAGRSGELFF. Here the CDR3 DNA reads TGTTCCAGCAGCTTAGCGGGCCGATCCGGGGAGCTGTTTTTT.